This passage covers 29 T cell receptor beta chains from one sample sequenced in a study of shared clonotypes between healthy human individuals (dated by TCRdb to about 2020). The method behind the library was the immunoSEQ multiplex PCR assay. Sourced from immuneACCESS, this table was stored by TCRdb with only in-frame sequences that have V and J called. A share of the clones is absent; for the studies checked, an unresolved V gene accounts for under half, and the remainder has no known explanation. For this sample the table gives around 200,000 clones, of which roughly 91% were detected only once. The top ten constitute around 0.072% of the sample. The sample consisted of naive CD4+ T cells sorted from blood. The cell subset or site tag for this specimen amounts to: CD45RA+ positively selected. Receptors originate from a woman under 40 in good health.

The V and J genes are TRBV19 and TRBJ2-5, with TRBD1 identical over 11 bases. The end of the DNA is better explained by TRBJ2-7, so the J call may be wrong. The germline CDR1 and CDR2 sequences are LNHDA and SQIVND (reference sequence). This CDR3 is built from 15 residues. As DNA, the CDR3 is TGTGCCAGTAGTACCCCCGGGACAGGGGGGTACGAGCAGTACTTC. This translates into CASSTPGTGGYEQYF.

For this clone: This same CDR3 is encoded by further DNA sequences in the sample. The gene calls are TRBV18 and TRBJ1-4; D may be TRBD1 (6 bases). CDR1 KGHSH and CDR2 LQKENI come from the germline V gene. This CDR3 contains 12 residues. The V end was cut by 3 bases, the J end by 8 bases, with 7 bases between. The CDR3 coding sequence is TGTGCCAGCTCACCTGACAGGGAAAAACTGTTTTTT. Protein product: CASSPDREKLFF.

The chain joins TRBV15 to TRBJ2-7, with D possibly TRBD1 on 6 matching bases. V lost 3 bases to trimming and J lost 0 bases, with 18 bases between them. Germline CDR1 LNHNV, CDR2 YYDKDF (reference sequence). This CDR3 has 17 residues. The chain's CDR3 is CATSSPTPEDSSYEQYF. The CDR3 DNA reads TGTGCCACCAGCAGTCCTACCCCCGAGGACAGCTCCTACGAGCAGTACTTC. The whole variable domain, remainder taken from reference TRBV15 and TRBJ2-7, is DAMVIQNPRYQVTQFGKPVTLSCSQTLNHNVMYWYQQKSSQAPKLLFHYYDKDFNNEADTPDNFQSRRPNTSFCFLDIRSPGLGDTAMYLCATSSPTPEDSSYEQYFGPGTRLTVT.

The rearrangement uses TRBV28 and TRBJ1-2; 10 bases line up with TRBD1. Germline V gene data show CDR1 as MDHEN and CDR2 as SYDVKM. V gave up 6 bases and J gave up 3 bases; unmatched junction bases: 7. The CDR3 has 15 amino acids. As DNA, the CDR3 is TGTGCCAGCAGCGCGGGACAGGGGTCCTACTATGGCTACACCTTC. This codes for CASSAGQGSYYGYTF.

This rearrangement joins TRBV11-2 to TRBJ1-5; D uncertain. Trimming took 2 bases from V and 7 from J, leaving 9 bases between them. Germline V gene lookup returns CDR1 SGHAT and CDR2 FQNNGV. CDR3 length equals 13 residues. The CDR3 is CASSLQEDQPQHF. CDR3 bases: TGTGCCAGCAGCTTACAGGAGGACCAGCCCCAGCATTTT.

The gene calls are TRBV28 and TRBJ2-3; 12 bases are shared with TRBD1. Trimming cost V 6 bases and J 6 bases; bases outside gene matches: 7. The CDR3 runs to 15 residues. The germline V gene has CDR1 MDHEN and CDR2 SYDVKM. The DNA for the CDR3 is TGTGCCAGCAGCGCCCCGGGACAGGGGGCTGATACGCAGTATTTT. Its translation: CASSAPGQGADTQYF. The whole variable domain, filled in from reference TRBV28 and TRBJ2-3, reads DVKVTQSSRYLVKRTGEKVFLECVQDMDHENMFWYRQDPGLGLRLIYFSYDVKMKEKGDIPEGYSVSREKKERFSLILESASTNQTSMYLCASSAPGQGADTQYFGPGTRLTVL.

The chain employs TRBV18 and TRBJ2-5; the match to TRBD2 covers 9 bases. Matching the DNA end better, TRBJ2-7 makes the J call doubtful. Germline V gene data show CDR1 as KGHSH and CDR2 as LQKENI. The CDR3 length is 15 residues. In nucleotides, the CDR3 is TGTGCCAGCGGAAACTCCGGGACTAGCACCTACGAGCAGTACTTC. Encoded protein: CASGNSGTSTYEQYF.

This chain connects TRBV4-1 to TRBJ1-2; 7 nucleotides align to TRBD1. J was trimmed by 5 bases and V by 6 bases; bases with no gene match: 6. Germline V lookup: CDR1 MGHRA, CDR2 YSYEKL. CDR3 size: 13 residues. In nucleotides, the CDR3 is TGCGCCAGCAGATCGACAGGGCCATATGGCTACACCTTC. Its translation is CASRSTGPYGYTF.

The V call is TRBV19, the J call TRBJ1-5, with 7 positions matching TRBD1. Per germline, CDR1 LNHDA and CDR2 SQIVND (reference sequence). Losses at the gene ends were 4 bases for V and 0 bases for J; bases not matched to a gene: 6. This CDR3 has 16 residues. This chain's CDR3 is CASSTTGQYSNQPQHF. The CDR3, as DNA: TGTGCCAGTAGTACTACGGGACAGTATAGCAATCAGCCCCAGCATTTT.

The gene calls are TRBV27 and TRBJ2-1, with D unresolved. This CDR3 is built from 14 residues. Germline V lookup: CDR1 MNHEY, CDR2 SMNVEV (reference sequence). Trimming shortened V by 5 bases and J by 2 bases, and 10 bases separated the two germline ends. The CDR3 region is CASSLKAAYNEQFF. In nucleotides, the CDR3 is TGTGCCAGCAGTCTCAAGGCAGCCTACAATGAGCAGTTCTTC.

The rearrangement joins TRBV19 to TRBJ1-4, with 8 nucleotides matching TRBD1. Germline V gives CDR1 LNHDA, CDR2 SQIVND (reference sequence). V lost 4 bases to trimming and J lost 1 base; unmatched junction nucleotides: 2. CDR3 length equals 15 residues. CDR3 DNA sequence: TGTGCCAGTAGTACCGGACAGGGAACTAATGAAAAACTGTTTTTT. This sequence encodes CASSTGQGTNEKLFF.

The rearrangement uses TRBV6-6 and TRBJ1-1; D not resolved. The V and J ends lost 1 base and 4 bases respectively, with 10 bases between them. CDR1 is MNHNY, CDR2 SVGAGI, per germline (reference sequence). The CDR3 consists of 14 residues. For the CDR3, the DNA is TGTGCCAGCAGTTACTTGGGTTCGGTCACTGAAGCTTTCTTT. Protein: CASSYLGSVTEAFF.

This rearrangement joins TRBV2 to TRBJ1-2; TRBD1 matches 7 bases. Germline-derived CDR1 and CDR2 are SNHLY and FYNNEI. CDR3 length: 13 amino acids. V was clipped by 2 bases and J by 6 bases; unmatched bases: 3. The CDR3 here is CASSERGRNGYTF. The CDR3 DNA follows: TGTGCCAGCAGTGAAAGGGGGCGGAATGGCTACACCTTC.

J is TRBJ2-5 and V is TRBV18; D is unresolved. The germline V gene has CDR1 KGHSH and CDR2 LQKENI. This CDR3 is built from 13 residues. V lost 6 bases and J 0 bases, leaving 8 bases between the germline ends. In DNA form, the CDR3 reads TGTGCCAGCTCCGGGCGGAACCAAGAGACCCAGTACTTC. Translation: CASSGRNQETQYF.

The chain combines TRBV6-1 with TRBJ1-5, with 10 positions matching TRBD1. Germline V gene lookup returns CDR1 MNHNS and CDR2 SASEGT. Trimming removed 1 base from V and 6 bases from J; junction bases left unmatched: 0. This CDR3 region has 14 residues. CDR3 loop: CASSEGQGAQPQHF. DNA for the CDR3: TGTGCCAGCAGTGAAGGACAGGGGGCTCAGCCCCAGCATTTT.

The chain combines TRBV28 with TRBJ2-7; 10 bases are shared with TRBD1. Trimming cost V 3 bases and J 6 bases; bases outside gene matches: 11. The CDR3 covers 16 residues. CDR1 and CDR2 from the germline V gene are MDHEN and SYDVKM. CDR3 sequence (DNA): TGTGCCAGCAGTTTCGGACAGGGGGGCACCGTGAGCGAGCAGTACTTC. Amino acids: CASSFGQGGTVSEQYF.

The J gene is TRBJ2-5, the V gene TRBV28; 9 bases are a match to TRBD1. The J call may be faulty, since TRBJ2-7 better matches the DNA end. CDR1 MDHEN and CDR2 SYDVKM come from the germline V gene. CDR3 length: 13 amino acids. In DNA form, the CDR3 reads TGTGCCAGCAGCGCCGGGACAGGGCACGAGCAGTACTTC. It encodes CASSAGTGHEQYF.

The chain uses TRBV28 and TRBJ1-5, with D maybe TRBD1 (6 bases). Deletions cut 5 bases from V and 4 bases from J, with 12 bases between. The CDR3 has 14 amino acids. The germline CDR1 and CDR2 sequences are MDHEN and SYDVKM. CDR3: CASSTGQINQPQHF. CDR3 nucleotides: TGTGCCAGCAGTACAGGACAGATAAATCAGCCCCAGCATTTT.

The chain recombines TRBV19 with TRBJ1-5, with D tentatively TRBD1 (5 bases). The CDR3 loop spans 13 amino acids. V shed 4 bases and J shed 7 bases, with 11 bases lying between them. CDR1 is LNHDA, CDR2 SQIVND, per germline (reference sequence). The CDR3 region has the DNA TGTGCCAGTAGTAGCGGGACGGGGCAGCCCCAGCATTTT. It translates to CASSSGTGQPQHF.

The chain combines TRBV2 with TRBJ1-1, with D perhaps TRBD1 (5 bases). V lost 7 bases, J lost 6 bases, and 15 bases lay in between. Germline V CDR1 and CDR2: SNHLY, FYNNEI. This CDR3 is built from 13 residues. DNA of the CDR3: TGTGCCAGCAAAGGGACGGGGCCGCCTGAAGCTTTCTTT. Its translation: CASKGTGPPEAFF.

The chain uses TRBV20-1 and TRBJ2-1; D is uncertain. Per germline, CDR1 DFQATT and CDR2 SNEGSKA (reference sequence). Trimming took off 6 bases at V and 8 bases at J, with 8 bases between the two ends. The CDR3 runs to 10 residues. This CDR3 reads CSALRHEQFF. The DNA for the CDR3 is TGCAGTGCCCTAAGGCATGAGCAGTTCTTC.

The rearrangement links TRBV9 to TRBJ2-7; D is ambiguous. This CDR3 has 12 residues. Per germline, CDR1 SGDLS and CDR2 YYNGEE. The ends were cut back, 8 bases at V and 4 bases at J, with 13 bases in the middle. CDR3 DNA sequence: TGTGCCAGACCCCTATGGATATACGAGCAGTACTTC. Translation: CARPLWIYEQYF. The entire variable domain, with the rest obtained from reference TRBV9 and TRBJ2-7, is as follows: DSGVTQTPKHLITATGQRVTLRCSPRSGDLSVYWYQQSLDQGLQFLIQYYNGEERAKGNILERFSAQQFPDLHSELNLSSLELGDSALYFCARPLWIYEQYFGPGTRLTVT.

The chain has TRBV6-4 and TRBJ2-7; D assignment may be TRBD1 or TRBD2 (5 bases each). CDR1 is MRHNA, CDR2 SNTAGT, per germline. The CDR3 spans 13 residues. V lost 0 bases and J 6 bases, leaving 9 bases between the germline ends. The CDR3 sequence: CASSDSIGTEQYF. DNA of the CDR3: TGTGCCAGCAGTGACTCAATAGGGACCGAGCAGTACTTC.

CDR3 DNA: TGTGCCAGCAGCTTTTCTTCGGGGAATTCACCCCTCCACTTT. Its translation is CASSFSSGNSPLHF. V is TRBV7-9 and J is TRBJ1-6; no definite D call. Per the germline V gene, CDR1 is SEHNR and CDR2 is FQNEAQ (reference sequence). The CDR3 has 14 amino acids. Trimming took 3 bases from V and 7 from J, leaving 10 bases between them.

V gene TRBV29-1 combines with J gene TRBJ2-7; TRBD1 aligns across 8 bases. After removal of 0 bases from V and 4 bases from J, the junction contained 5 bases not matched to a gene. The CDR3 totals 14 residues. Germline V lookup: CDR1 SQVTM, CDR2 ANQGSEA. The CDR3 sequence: CSVEDGQGRYEQYF. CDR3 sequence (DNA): TGCAGCGTTGAAGATGGACAGGGTCGGTACGAGCAGTACTTC.

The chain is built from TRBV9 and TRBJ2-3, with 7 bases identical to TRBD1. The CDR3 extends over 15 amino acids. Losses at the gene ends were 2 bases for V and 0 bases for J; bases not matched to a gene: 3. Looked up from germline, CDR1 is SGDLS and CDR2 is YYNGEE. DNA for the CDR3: TGTGCCAGCAGCGTCGTGGGACAGAGCACAGATACGCAGTATTTT. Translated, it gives CASSVVGQSTDTQYF.

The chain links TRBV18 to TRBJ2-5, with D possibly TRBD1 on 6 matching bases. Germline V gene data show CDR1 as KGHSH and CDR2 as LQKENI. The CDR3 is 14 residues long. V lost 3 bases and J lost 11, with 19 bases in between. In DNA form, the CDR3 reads TGTGCCAGCTCACCCACAGGGATACGGTGGGAGCAGTACTTC. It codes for CASSPTGIRWEQYF.

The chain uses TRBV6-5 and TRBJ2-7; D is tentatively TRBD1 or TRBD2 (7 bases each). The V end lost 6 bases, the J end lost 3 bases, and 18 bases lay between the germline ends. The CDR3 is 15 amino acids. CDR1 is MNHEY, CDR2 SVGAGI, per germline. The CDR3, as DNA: TGTGCCAGCAGCAGGGGGGGTTATGGCGTCTACGAGCAGTACTTC. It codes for CASSRGGYGVYEQYF.

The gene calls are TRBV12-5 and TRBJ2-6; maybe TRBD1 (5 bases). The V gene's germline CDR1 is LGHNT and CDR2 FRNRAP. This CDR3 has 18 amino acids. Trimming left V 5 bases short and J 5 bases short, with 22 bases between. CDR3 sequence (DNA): TGTGCTAGTGGTCGTTACTCTGCAGGACAAAGTCGGGCCAACGTCCTGACTTTC. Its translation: CASGRYSAGQSRANVLTF.